The rows below give T cell receptor beta chains drawn from one sample of a study of shared clonotypes between healthy human individuals. Produced via immunoSEQ multiplex PCR; TCRdb's table is partial and in-frame only. The table records about 2.4 million clones, roughly 93% of them present only once. Source material: naive CD4+ T cells from PBMCs. The receptors were gathered from a man aged 18-30 years in good health. Some clones in this sample may be carry-over from other donors' samples. Both conserved end residues are part of each CDR3. The D gene is left open where the match is weak. A clone size is listed for some rows: how often the clone was seen (once, few, many), or a class if it is expanded.

>TRBV7-6|TRBD2|TRBJ2-1|once
TGTGCCAGCAGCTTATGGCGACTAGCGGGAGGGTACAATGAGCAGTTCTTC
CASSLWRLAGGYNEQFF
>TRBV7-9|TRBD1|TRBJ1-4|NA
TGTGCCAGCAGCTCAGGGGGTAATGAAAAACTGTTTTTT
CASSSGGNEKLFF
>TRBV5-1|TRBD1|TRBJ2-6|NA
TGCGCCAGCAGCACCACAGGGGGCACTGGGGCCAACGTCCTGACTTTC
CASSTTGGTGANVLTF
>TRBV6-9|NA|TRBJ2-7|once
TGTGCCAGACCCCTTTTCACCCGAAGCTTCCCCCTCTACGAGCAGTACTTC
CARPLFTRSFPLYEQYF
>TRBV9|NA|TRBJ2-7|NA
TGTGCCAGCAGCGTCGGACCAAGCACCTACGAGCAGTACTTC
CASSVGPSTYEQYF
>TRBV28|NA|TRBJ2-7|NA
TGTGCCAGCAGTCCCCCCGGGGCATCCTACGAGCAGTACTTC
CASSPPGASYEQYF
>TRBV9|TRBD2|TRBJ2-1|NA
TGTGCCAGCAGCGTAGTTCTAGCGGGAGGGCCTAGTGAGCAGTTCTTC
CASSVVLAGGPSEQFF
>TRBV29-1|TRBD1|TRBJ1-1|NA
TGCAGCGCTCTAAAGGGGACAGTTAGGGTCACTGAAGCGTTCTTT
CSALKGTVRVTEAFF
>TRBV5-1|NA|TRBJ1-2|NA
TGCGCCAGCAGCGTGAATCCTCGAGGGAAGGACGGGTACCAGGGCTACACCTTC
CASSVNPRGKDGYQGYTF
>TRBV5-4|TRBD1|TRBJ1-4|NA
TGTGCCAGCAGCTTGACAGGGGGCGCCGGGGCTGGGAATGAAAAACTGTTTTTT
CASSLTGGAGAGNEKLFF
>TRBV18|TRBD1|TRBJ2-5|NA
TGTGCCAGCTCACCGGTGGGGACAGGAGCTCTCCAAGAGACCCAGTACTTC
CASSPVGTGALQETQYF
>TRBV7-2|NA|TRBJ1-5|NA
TGTGCCAGCAGCTCCGGGTTAGTGCGGGATGGCAATCAGCCCCAGCATTTT
CASSSGLVRDGNQPQHF
>TRBV4-2|TRBD1|TRBJ2-1|NA
TGTGCCAGCAGCCAACTTGGGACAGGGGGCTTTAGAACGACCTACAATGAGCAGTTCTTC
CASSQLGTGGFRTTYNEQFF
>TRBV28|NA|TRBJ2-5|NA
TGTGCCAGCGAGACGTACCAAGAGACCCAGTACTTC
CASETYQETQYF
>TRBV7-3|NA|TRBJ2-3|NA
TGTGCCAGCAGCAGAAGTCCGACAGATACGCAGTATTTT
CASSRSPTDTQYF
>TRBV14|TRBD2|TRBJ2-1|NA
TGTGCCAGCAGCCGACTAGCGGGAAATTCCTACAATGAGCAGTTCTTC
CASSRLAGNSYNEQFF
>TRBV5-4|TRBD2|TRBJ2-1|NA
TGTGCCAGCAGCTTTAGCGGGAGCTCCTACAATGAGCAGTTCTTC
CASSFSGSSYNEQFF
>TRBV2|TRBD1|TRBJ2-5|NA
TGTGCCAGCAGTGGGGTGGGGACAGAAGAGACCCAGTACTTC
CASSGVGTEETQYF
>TRBV5-1|NA|TRBJ1-4|NA
TGCGCCAGCAGCTTGACGGGTGCAACTAATGAAAAACTGTTTTTT
CASSLTGATNEKLFF
>TRBV5-4|NA|TRBJ1-2|NA
TGTGCCAGCAGCTCGGACGGGGTCTATGGCTACACCTTC
CASSSDGVYGYTF
>TRBV5-1|TRBD1|TRBJ1-1|NA
TGCGCCAGCAGCCGGGGGACAGGGTCCACTGAAGCTTTCTTT
CASSRGTGSTEAFF
>TRBV15|NA|TRBJ1-2|NA
TGTGCCACCAGTGCAGGGGAGAACTATGGCTACACCTTC
CATSAGENYGYTF
>TRBV7-9|NA|TRBJ1-1|NA
TGTGCCAGCAGCTTAGAGCTCGTTTGGGACCCTGAAGCTTTCTTT
CASSLELVWDPEAFF
>TRBV29-1|NA|TRBJ2-3|NA
TGCAGCGAGGGGGCAGATACGCAGTATTTT
CSEGADTQYF
>TRBV10-1|TRBD1|TRBJ2-3|NA
TGCGCCAGCGGGTACGGGACAGGGGTTGAAGATACGCAGTATTTT
CASGYGTGVEDTQYF
>TRBV2|NA|TRBJ2-1|NA
TGTGCCAGCAGTCAACCCCCCTACAATGAGCAGTTCTTC
CASSQPPYNEQFF
>TRBV5-4|NA|TRBJ1-6|NA
TGTGCCAGCAGCTTGGGGGTTGGCTCCTATAATTCACCCCTCCACTTT
CASSLGVGSYNSPLHF
>TRBV19|NA|TRBJ1-1|once
TGTGCCAGTACCAGATGGGGACATAGTAACACTGAAGCTTTCTTT
CASTRWGHSNTEAFF
>TRBV18|TRBD1|TRBJ1-3|NA
TGTGCCAGCTCAGGAGGACAGGCGAACTCTGGAAACACCATATATTTT
CASSGGQANSGNTIYF
>TRBV27|NA|TRBJ2-3|NA
TGTGCCAGCAAGTATACACTATACACAGATACGCAGTATTTT
CASKYTLYTDTQYF
>TRBV29-1|TRBD2|TRBJ2-7|NA
TGCAGCGTCCGGGGCCGAGCGGGAGCCCCCTACGAGCAGTACTTC
CSVRGRAGAPYEQYF
>TRBV18|NA|TRBJ2-1|NA
TGTGCCAGCTCACCCCGGGGGAGCTCCTACAATGAGCAGTTCTTC
CASSPRGSSYNEQFF
>TRBV11-2|NA|TRBJ1-4|NA
TGTGCCAGTTCAGGTGGTGAAAAACTGTTTTTT
CASSGGEKLFF
>TRBV4-3|NA|TRBJ1-1|few
TGCGCCAGCAGCCAAGAGGATGGTGGGGAAGCTTTCTTT
CASSQEDGGEAFF
>TRBV5-4|NA|TRBJ1-1|NA
TGTGCCAGCAGCCCGGGAGTTGGGGTAAACGGGGTGAACACTGAAGCTTTCTTT
CASSPGVGVNGVNTEAFF
>TRBV7-2|NA|TRBJ2-4|once
TGTGCCAGCAGCCCCGGACAGAAAAACATTCAGTACTTC
CASSPGQKNIQYF
>TRBV23-1|TRBD1|TRBJ1-2|NA
TGCGCCAGCAGTCAGGGACAGTTCTATGGCTACACCTTC
CASSQGQFYGYTF
>TRBV5-1|TRBD2|TRBJ2-5|NA
TGCGCCAGCAGCCCTAGCGGGAGGGACCAAGAGACCCAGTACTTC
CASSPSGRDQETQYF
>TRBV30|TRBD1|TRBJ2-2|NA
TGTGCCTGGAGTCGCCGGGACAGAAACACCGGGGAGCTGTTTTTT
CAWSRRDRNTGELFF
>TRBV27|NA|TRBJ1-2|NA
TGTGCCAGCAGTGGGGGACGGACCTTAAACTATGGCTACACCTTC
CASSGGRTLNYGYTF
>TRBV30|NA|TRBJ1-6|NA
TGTGCCTACCACCCAGGGGTCCGTCATTCACCCCTCCACTTT
CAYHPGVRHSPLHF
>TRBV28|NA|TRBJ1-2|NA
TGTGCCAGCACCTTGCTTGGGATTACTTATGGCTACACCTTC
CASTLLGITYGYTF
>TRBV2|NA|TRBJ2-7|NA
TGTGCCAGCAGCTCTGCCGGGGGTTTCTACGAGCAGTACTTC
CASSSAGGFYEQYF
>TRBV4-1|TRBD2|TRBJ2-1|once
TGCGCCAGCAGCCAAGATACCCGCGGTAGCGGGAGACGAAATGAGCAGTTCTTC
CASSQDTRGSGRRNEQFF
>TRBV7-8|NA|TRBJ2-2|once
TGTGCCAGCAGCTTAAGGGATACCCCGAACACCGGGGAGCTGTTTTTT
CASSLRDTPNTGELFF
>TRBV30|NA|TRBJ2-7|NA
TGTGCCTGGAGTGCAGACAGTAGCTCCTACGAGCAGTACTTC
CAWSADSSSYEQYF